This T cell receptor (beta chain) emerged from a study of blood T cell repertoires in COVID-19. Study as a whole: The United States, Italy and Spain were the sources of the acute and convalescent COVID-19 samples.

Profiled with immunoSEQ multiplex PCR; TCRdb holds only in-frame clones, not every one. The sample lists about 62,000 clones, 76% occurring once. This TCR was recovered from a woman aged 45-60 years with active or convalescent COVID-19. Sequences were obtained from peripheral blood.

The CDR3 loop reads CASSYGLNNEQFF. CDR3 bases: TGTGCCAGCAGTTACGGCTTGAACAATGAGCAGTTCTTC. This chain joins TRBV6-5 and TRBJ2-1; D unclear. Germline CDR1 reads MNHEY; CDR2 reads SVGAGI. V was cut by 2 bases and J by 5 bases, with 7 bases left in between. The CDR3 is made up of 13 amino acids.